The table lists the clone carrying this TCR beta chain with a count of one. This sample stems from a study of blood T cell repertoires in COVID-19. Authors' analysis steps: From reference gene primer amplification, estimates of nucleated cell counts were derived. Sequenced by immunoSEQ multiplex PCR; TCRdb stores in-frame clones only, minus some. The V and J calls and clone size come from that table; D and trimming were worked out from the DNA. The data hold 250,000 to 300,000 clones, with about 88% observed a single time. The CDR3 loop spans 15 amino acids. Trimming took off 4 bases at V and 3 bases at J, with 16 bases between the two ends. Germline assignment: CDR1 SNHLY and CDR2 FYNNEI.

Input material: peripheral blood. The clonotype was recovered from a woman aged 70-85 years with COVID-19, enrolled during active disease. This rearrangement joins TRBV2 to TRBJ2-7; TRBD2 might be the D (5 bases). This CDR3 is CASSGTGSLFYEQYF. The CDR3 nucleotides are TGTGCCAGCAGTGGGACTGGGTCTCTATTCTACGAGCAGTACTTC. The full variable domain, its missing parts supplied by reference TRBV2 and TRBJ2-7, is EPEVTQTPSHQVTQMGQEVILRCVPISNHLYFYWYRQILGQKVEFLVSFYNNEISEKSEIFDDQFSVERPDGSNFTLKIRSTKLEDSAMYFCASSGTGSLFYEQYFGPGTRLTVT.